This T cell receptor (beta chain) was profiled in a study of T-cell reconstitution after alpha-beta-depleted transplantation in children. During its preparation, the TCRbeta library received unique molecular identifiers. TCRdb ran MiXCR on the PCR reads and lists one entry per CDR3 protein. The table has about 240,000 distinct CDR3 sequences, about 23% seen once. This clonotype was found many times. Its antigen remains unknown. Study observations and caveats: There were some patients whose high TCRbeta diversity at day 60 came from surviving recipient T cells and thymic progenitors.

This CDR3 has 17 residues. V dropped 4 bases and J dropped 4; count of bases not matched to a gene: 12. The germline gives CDR1 LNHNV, CDR2 YYDKDF (reference sequence). The sequence was collected from a girl aged 2 to 10 with Fanconi anemia, due to receive a stem cell transplant. Sequenced here: PBMCs, sampled before TCRalphabeta/CD19-depleted stem cell transplant. The chain links TRBV15 to TRBJ2-1, with 8 bases that match TRBD2. The CDR3 spells CATSMSRGGGPYNEQFF. CDR3 DNA sequence: TGTGCCACCAGCATGAGTCGAGGCGGGGGGCCTTACAATGAGCAGTTCTTC.